This TCR beta chain was captured by sequencing in a study of T-cell reconstitution after alpha-beta-depleted transplantation in children. The CDR3 covers 15 residues. The V gene's germline CDR1 is DFQATT and CDR2 SNEGSKA (reference sequence). Trimming cost V 3 bases and J 2 bases, with 17 bases left between them. Ten or more counts support this clonotype. The antigen remains undetermined. General study points: Most T-cell counts and diversity one year after the transplant came from T cells that were newly produced. Several hundred expanded graft clones reportedly gave rise to the alpha-beta T cells present about two months after transplant.

TCRbeta library construction was performed incorporating unique molecular identifiers. Each CDR3 protein is one row after TCRdb ran MiXCR on the PCR reads. The sample lists 600,000 to 700,000 distinct CDR3 sequences, roughly 14% occurring once. The specimen was PBMCs, collected before TCRalphabeta/CD19-depleted stem cell transplant. V is TRBV20-1 and J is TRBJ2-7; a possible D gene is TRBD1 (5 bases). The sequence came from a girl aged 2 to 9 with congenital amegakaryocytic thrombocytopenia, due to receive a stem cell transplant. The CDR3 sequence is CSASPGSGNTYEQYF. The DNA for the CDR3 is TGCAGTGCTAGCCCGGGTTCAGGGAACACCTACGAGCAGTACTTC.